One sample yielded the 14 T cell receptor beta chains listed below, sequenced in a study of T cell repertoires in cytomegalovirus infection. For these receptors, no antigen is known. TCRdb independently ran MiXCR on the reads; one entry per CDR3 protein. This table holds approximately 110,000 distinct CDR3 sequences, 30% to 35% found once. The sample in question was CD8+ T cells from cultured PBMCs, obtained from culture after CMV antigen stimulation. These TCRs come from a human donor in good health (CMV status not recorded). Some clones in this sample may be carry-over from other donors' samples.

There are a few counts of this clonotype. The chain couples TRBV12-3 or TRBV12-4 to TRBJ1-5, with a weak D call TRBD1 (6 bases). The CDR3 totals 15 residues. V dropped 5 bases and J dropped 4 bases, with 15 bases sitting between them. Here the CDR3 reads CASSVTGTQNQPQHF. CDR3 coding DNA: TGTGCCAGCAGTGTCACCGGGACACAAAATCAGCCCCAGCATTTT.

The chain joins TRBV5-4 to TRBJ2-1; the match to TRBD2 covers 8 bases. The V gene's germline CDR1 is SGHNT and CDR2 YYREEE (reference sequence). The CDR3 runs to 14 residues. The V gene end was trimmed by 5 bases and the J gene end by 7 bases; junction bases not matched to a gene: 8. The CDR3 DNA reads TGTGCCAGCAGTTCCAGCGGGGGAGGGAATGAGCAGTTCTTC. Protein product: CASSSSGGGNEQFF.

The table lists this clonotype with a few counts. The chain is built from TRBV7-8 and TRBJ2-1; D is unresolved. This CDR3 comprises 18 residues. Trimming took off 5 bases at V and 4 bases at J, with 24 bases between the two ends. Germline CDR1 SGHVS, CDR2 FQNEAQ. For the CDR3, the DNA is TGTGCCAGCAGCATGAAAACCTCTACCACGCCGTGGTACAATGAGCAGTTCTTC. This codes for CASSMKTSTTPWYNEQFF.

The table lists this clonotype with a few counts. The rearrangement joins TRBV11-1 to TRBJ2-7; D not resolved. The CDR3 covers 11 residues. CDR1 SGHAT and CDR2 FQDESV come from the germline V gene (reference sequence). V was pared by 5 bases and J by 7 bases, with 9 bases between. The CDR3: CASSQGFEQYF. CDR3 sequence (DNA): TGTGCCAGCAGCCAAGGGTTTGAGCAGTACTTC.

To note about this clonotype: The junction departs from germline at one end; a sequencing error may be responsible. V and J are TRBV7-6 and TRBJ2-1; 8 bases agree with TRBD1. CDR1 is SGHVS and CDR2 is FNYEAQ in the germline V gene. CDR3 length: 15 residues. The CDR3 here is CAGSQGQGMVSEQFF. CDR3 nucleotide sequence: TGTGCCGGCAGCCAAGGACAGGGTATGGTCAGTGAGCAGTTCTTC.

CDR3 nucleotides: TGTGCCAGCAGCCCGACAGACAGGGGCAGTCCTTTGAGTGGCTACACCTTC. Translation: CASSPTDRGSPLSGYTF. The rearrangement links TRBV7-8 to TRBJ1-2; TRBD1 matches 8 bases. V lost 5 bases to trimming and J lost 7 bases; unmatched junction nucleotides: 18. Germline lookup yields CDR1 SGHVS and CDR2 FQNEAQ. The length of the CDR3 is 17 residues.

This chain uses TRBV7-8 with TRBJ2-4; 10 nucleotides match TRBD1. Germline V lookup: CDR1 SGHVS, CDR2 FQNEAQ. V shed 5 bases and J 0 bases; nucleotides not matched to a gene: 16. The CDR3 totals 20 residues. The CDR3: CASSPEPGTGASLAKNIQYF. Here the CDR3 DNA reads TGTGCCAGCAGCCCCGAACCCGGGACAGGGGCCTCCCTAGCCAAAAACATTCAGTACTTC.

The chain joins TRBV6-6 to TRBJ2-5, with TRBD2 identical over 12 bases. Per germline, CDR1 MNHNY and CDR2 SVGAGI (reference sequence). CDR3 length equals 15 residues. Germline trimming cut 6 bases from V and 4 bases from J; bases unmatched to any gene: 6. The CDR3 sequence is CASRSSGGVGETQYF. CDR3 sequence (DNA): TGTGCCAGCAGATCTAGCGGGGGGGTAGGAGAGACCCAGTACTTC.

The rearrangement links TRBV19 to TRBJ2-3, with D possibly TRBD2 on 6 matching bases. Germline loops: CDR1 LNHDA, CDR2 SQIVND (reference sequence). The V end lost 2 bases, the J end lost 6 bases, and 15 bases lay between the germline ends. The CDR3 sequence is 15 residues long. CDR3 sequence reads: CASSIPGVPKDTQYF. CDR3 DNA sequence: TGTGCCAGTAGTATACCGGGGGTCCCCAAGGATACGCAGTATTTT.

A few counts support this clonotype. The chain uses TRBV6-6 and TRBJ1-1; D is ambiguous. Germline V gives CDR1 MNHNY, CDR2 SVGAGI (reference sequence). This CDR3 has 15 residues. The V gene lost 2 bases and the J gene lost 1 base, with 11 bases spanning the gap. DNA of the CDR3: TGTGCCAGCAGTTACGGGCCCCTACCGAACACTGAAGCTTTCTTT. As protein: CASSYGPLPNTEAFF.

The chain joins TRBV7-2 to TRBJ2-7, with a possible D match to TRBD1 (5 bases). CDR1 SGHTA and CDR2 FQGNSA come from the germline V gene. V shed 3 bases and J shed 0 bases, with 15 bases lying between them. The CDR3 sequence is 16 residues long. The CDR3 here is CASSLPTRQLSYEQYF. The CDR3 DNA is TGTGCCAGCAGCTTGCCTACCCGACAGCTCTCCTACGAGCAGTACTTC.

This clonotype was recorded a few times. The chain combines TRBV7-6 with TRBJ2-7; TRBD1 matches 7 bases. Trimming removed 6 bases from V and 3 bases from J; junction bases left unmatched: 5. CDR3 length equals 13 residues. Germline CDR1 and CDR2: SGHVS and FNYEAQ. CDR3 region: CASRGQGVYEQYF. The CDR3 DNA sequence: TGTGCCAGCAGAGGCCAGGGGGTCTACGAGCAGTACTTC.

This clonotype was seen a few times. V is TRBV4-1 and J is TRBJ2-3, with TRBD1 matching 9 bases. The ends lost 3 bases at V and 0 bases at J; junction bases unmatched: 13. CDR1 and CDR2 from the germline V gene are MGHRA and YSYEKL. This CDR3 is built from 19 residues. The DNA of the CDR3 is TGCGCCAGCAGCCACCATTTAGGGCCGACAGGGGGGAGCACAGATACGCAGTATTTT. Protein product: CASSHHLGPTGGSTDTQYF.

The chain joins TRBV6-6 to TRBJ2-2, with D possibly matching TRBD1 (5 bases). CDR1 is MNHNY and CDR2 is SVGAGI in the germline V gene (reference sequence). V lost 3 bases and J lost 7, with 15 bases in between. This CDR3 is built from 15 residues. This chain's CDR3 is CASSYVRVVNGELFF. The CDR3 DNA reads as TGTGCCAGCAGTTATGTCAGGGTAGTGAACGGGGAGCTGTTTTTT.